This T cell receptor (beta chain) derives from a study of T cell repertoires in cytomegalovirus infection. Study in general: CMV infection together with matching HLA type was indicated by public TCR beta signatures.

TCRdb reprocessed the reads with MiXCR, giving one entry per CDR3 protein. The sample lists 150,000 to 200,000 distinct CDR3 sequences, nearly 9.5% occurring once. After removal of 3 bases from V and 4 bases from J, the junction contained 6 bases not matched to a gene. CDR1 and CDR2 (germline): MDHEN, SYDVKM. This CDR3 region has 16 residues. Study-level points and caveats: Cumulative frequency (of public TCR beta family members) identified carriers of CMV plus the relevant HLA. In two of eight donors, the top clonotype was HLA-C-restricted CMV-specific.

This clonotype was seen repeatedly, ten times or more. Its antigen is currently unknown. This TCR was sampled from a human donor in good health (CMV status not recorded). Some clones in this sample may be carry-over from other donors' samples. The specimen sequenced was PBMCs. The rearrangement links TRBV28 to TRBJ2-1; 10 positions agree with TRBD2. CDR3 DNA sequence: TGTGCCAGCAGTTTTGAATTGACTAGCGGGTACAATGAGCAGTTCTTC. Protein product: CASSFELTSGYNEQFF.